One sample yielded the 10 T cell receptor beta chains listed below, sequenced in a study of cytomegalovirus exposure and HLA in healthy donors. The PCR had 60 Vbeta and 13 Jbeta primers. Produced via immunoSEQ multiplex PCR; TCRdb's table is partial and in-frame only. The table records around 120,000 clones, approximately 72% of them present only once. The sample comprised PBMCs. The receptors originated from a human donor in good health.

This clone was seen more than once but under ten times. The chain is built from TRBV28 and TRBJ1-5, with a possible D match to TRBD1 (5 bases). CDR3 length equals 14 residues. The germline V and J ends were trimmed by 2 bases and 5 bases, with 10 bases remaining between them. CDR1 is MDHEN, CDR2 SYDVKM, per germline. The CDR3 coding sequence is TGTGCCAGCAGTTTAGCGGGGGAGGATCAGCCCCAGCATTTT. Protein sequence: CASSLAGEDQPQHF.

This chain connects TRBV28 to TRBJ2-2; perhaps TRBD2 as D (5 bases). The CDR3 totals 17 residues. From germline, CDR1 is MDHEN and CDR2 SYDVKM. The V end was cut by 2 bases, the J end by 7 bases, with 20 bases between. The CDR3 reads CASSLGLPSPSGGELFF. The CDR3 DNA reads as TGTGCCAGCAGTTTAGGCCTCCCTAGCCCCAGTGGCGGGGAGCTGTTTTTT.

The chain carries TRBV7-9 and TRBJ2-1; TRBD2 matches 7 bases. The CDR3 is 15 residues long. J was trimmed by 6 bases and V by 5 bases; bases with no gene match: 10. Germline-derived CDR1 and CDR2 are SEHNR and FQNEAQ (reference sequence). CDR3 coding DNA: TGTGCCAGCAGCCAGCCCGGGACTACTCTCAATGAGCAGTTCTTC. Translated: CASSQPGTTLNEQFF.

This sequence joins TRBV27 and TRBJ2-4; the match to TRBD1 covers 8 bases. Germline V gives CDR1 MNHEY, CDR2 SMNVEV (reference sequence). The CDR3 totals 15 residues. V gave up 4 bases and J gave up 5 bases; unmatched junction bases: 7. CDR3 amino acids: CASSSPTGDENIQYF. The CDR3 bases are TGTGCCAGCAGTTCCCCGACAGGGGACGAAAACATTCAGTACTTC.

V and J are TRBV5-1 and TRBJ2-1; 8 bases are a match to TRBD2. The J segment lost 4 bases and the V segment lost 4 bases, leaving 1 base of the junction unmatched. The CDR3 length is 13 residues. Germline lookup yields CDR1 SGHRS and CDR2 YFSETQ. CDR3 region: CASSRGGYNEQFF. In nucleotides, the CDR3 is TGCGCCAGCAGCCGGGGGGGATACAATGAGCAGTTCTTC.

The J gene is TRBJ2-1, the V gene TRBV6-1; the match to TRBD2 covers 10 bases. Trimming at V came to 4 bases and at J to 12 bases, leaving 12 bases not matched to a gene. This CDR3 spans 15 amino acids. Per the germline V gene, CDR1 is MNHNS and CDR2 is SASEGT. The CDR3 bases are TGTGCCAGCAGTGCTGGTAGCGGGGGGTGGATGGGGCAGTTCTTC. Translation: CASSAGSGGWMGQFF.

V gene TRBV6-6 combines with J gene TRBJ1-1; 8 bases fit TRBD1. The CDR3 loop spans 15 amino acids. The germline gives CDR1 MNHNY, CDR2 SVGAGI (reference sequence). V was pared by 5 bases and J by 1 base, with 6 bases of the junction left unmatched. The CDR3 DNA reads as TGTGCCAGCAGTCCCCGGCAGGGGGCGAACACTGAAGCTTTCTTT. It is translated as CASSPRQGANTEAFF.

The rearrangement uses TRBV7-2 and TRBJ1-1; no reliable D call. Trimming removed 1 base from V and 0 bases from J, with 6 bases in between. The CDR3 sequence is 14 residues long. Germline V gives CDR1 SGHTA, CDR2 FQGNSA. The CDR3 loop is CASSLGHLNTEAFF. DNA for the CDR3: TGTGCCAGCAGCTTAGGGCACCTGAACACTGAAGCTTTCTTT.

The chain joins TRBV4-3 to TRBJ2-7; possible D gene TRBD1, 6 bases. CDR1 and CDR2 from the germline V gene are LGHNA and YSLEER. The CDR3 is 14 residues long. V was pared by 2 bases and J by 5 bases, with 13 bases between. The CDR3 region is CASSQNREVDEQYF. DNA for the CDR3: TGCGCCAGCAGCCAAAACAGGGAAGTCGACGAGCAGTACTTC.

As to this clone: An end of the junction does not agree with germline; a read error may underlie this. The DNA for the CDR3 is TGTTCCAGCAGCCTTGACAATGGCAATCAGCCCCAGCATTTT. This sequence encodes CSSSLDNGNQPQHF. This chain links TRBV7-9 with TRBJ1-5; D unresolved. Per germline, CDR1 SEHNR and CDR2 FQNEAQ (reference sequence). The CDR3 is 14 residues long.